The next 5 T cell receptor beta chains were all read from a single sample in a study of response to subunit inactivated influenza vaccine. From the RT-PCR reads, TCRdb called clonotypes with MiXCR, one entry per CDR3 protein. Among some 540,000 distinct CDR3 sequences listed, roughly 25% were seen once. These data also featured in a second study, about T cells expressing NK-cell markers. That work adds: The authors made TCR beta cDNA libraries by 5'RACE template switching. This switching added a universal primer site and UMIs.

The specimen comprised CD4+ T cells sorted from PBMCs, sampled 12 days after vaccination. The receptor set was obtained from a man between 50 and 59 years old who received an inactivated influenza vaccine.

This chain connects TRBV5-6 to TRBJ2-1; 9 bases match TRBD1. From germline, CDR1 is SGHDT and CDR2 YYEEEE. The CDR3 runs 16 residues. With 4 bases clipped from V and 1 base from J, the junction kept 6 bases outside the gene matches. Here the CDR3 reads CASSAGTGLSYNEQFF. In nucleotides, the CDR3 is TGTGCCAGCAGCGCCGGGACAGGGCTTTCCTACAATGAGCAGTTCTTC.

This clonotype showed up just a few times. The rearrangement uses TRBV6-5 and TRBJ1-1; D not resolved. There are 15 residues in the CDR3. In germline, CDR1 is MNHEY, CDR2 SVGAGI. V was clipped by 0 bases and J by 0 bases, with 8 bases between them. This chain's CDR3 is CASSYSPGVNTEAFF. In nucleotides, the CDR3 is TGTGCCAGCAGTTACTCCCCGGGAGTGAACACTGAAGCTTTCTTT.

This clonotype was seen only a few times. V gene TRBV7-9 combines with J gene TRBJ2-1; 8 bases line up with TRBD2. The CDR3 has 16 residues. The V segment lost 4 bases and the J segment 7 bases; nucleotides outside the gene matches: 12. Germline CDR1 reads SEHNR; CDR2 reads FQNEAQ (reference sequence). CDR3 DNA: TGTGCCAGCAGCTCCCGCGGGGGGCTAGAGTATAATGAGCAGTTCTTC. It yields the protein CASSSRGGLEYNEQFF.

V and J are TRBV6-2 or TRBV6-3 and TRBJ2-1, with D unresolved. V gave up 3 bases and J gave up 0 bases, with 12 bases separating them. Per the germline V gene, CDR1 is MNHEY and CDR2 is SVGEGT. CDR3 length: 16 amino acids. CDR3 nucleotide sequence: TGTGCCAGCAGTTATCTCGGGCCTAGCTCCTACAATGAGCAGTTCTTC. It is translated as CASSYLGPSSYNEQFF.

As DNA, the CDR3 is TGCGCCAGCAGCTCAGCGGGAAGGGGCACAGATACGCAGTATTTT. It encodes CASSSAGRGTDTQYF. V is TRBV5-1 and J is TRBJ2-3; 7 bases line up with TRBD2. The germline gives CDR1 SGHRS, CDR2 YFSETQ. Trimming cost V 3 bases and J 1 base; bases outside gene matches: 5. This CDR3 has 15 residues.